This is a list of T cell receptor beta chains from one sample in a study of response to subunit inactivated influenza vaccine. In TCRdb, the RT-PCR reads were re-called with MiXCR into one record per CDR3 protein. The sample shows fewer than 700,000 distinct CDR3 sequences, around 13% of them seen only once. The sequenced sample was PBMCs from blood, obtained roughly 46 days after vaccination. The receptors originated from a man between 50 and 59 years old who received an inactivated influenza vaccine. The CDR3 runs from the conserved cysteine through the conserved F or W. The order of the fields is D gene, J gene, clone size, V gene, CDR3 protein, CDR3 DNA. A D gene is named only where the DNA matches it firmly. Clone size is stated in some rows and not others, as once, few, many or a class when expanded.

TRBD1 TRBJ1-4 few TRBV7-9 CASSLDRAANEKLFF TGTGCCAGCAGCCTGGACAGGGCAGCTAATGAAAAACTGTTTTTT
NA TRBJ1-2 few TRBV9 CASASSGYGYTF TGTGCCAGTGCCTCTAGCGGCTATGGCTACACCTTC
TRBD2 TRBJ2-3 NA TRBV5-1 CASSIASGTRDTQYF TGCGCCAGTTCTATCGCCAGCGGGACGCGAGATACGCAGTATTTT
NA TRBJ2-2 many TRBV12-3/TRBV12-4 CASSFRGAGTGELFF TGTGCCAGCAGTTTTAGGGGGGCTGGCACCGGGGAGCTGTTTTTT
TRBD1 TRBJ2-5 few TRBV5-1 CASSGTGTGRRETQYF TGCGCCAGCAGCGGGACCGGGACAGGGCGCAGGGAGACCCAGTACTTC
NA TRBJ2-1 few TRBV12-3/TRBV12-4 CASRVRDFHNEQFF TGTGCCAGCAGGGTGCGGGACTTCCACAATGAGCAGTTCTTC
TRBD2 TRBJ2-1 NA TRBV12-3/TRBV12-4 CASSFVGLGYNEQLF TGTGCCAGCAGTTTTGTGGGACTAGGTTACAATGAGCAGCTCTTC
TRBD2 TRBJ2-7 NA TRBV19 CASRWTSGTSYEQYF TGTGCCAGTAGATGGACTAGCGGGACCTCCTACGAGCAGTACTTC
NA TRBJ2-1 NA TRBV6-2/TRBV6-3 CASSYPSGQGTYNEQFF TGTGCCAGCAGTTACCCTAGTGGTCAGGGAACCTACAATGAGCAGTTCTTC
NA TRBJ1-1 few TRBV10-3 CAIRKTLRGMNTEAFF TGTGCCATCAGGAAAACCCTCAGGGGAATGAACACTGAAGCTTTCTTT
TRBD2 TRBJ2-3 NA TRBV3-1 CASRVAGGPDTQYF TGTGCCAGCAGGGTAGCGGGAGGGCCAGATACGCAGTATTTT
NA TRBJ1-2 many TRBV20-1 CSARDRRTNYGYTF TGCAGTGCTAGAGATAGAAGGACTAACTATGGCTACACCTTC
NA TRBJ2-7 few TRBV7-8 CASSLVLRTAYEQYF TGTGCCAGCAGCTTAGTTCTGAGGACTGCCTACGAGCAGTACTTC
NA TRBJ2-7 NA TRBV5-1 CASSTTGRYEQYF TGCGCCAGTAGTACGACAGGGAGGTACGAGCAGTACTTC
TRBD2 TRBJ2-1 few TRBV11-2 CASSLGTSGGARQFF TGTGCCAGCAGCCTCGGGACTAGCGGGGGGGCGAGGCAGTTCTTC
NA TRBJ1-6 NA TRBV12-3/TRBV12-4 CASSFAGGDSPLHF TGTGCCAGCAGCTTTGCAGGAGGGGATTCACCCCTCCACTTT